This note documents a single T cell receptor (beta chain) sequence. This clone was picked up one time. Its antigen is still unknown. No base quality values were provided; no much bigger clone lies one nucleotide off. Using the deep immunoSEQ assay, TCR CDR3 regions were amplified from genomic DNA by multiplex PCR. For each cell subset, the extracted genomic DNA was distributed evenly across all wells of several immunoSEQ 96-well plates, and each plate served as one replicate. For sorted subsets, each replicate PCR was loaded with 200 ng genomic DNA, equivalent to 30,000 or so T cell genomes. The purified libraries were quantified using a Qubit 3.0 fluorometer, sized with a Bioanalyzer 2100, and then quantified again using the KAPA Library Quantification kit. A separate single-read 150-cycle Illumina NextSeq 550 flow cell was used to sequence each immunoSEQ 96-well plate. From the authors' description of their analysis: Because the immunoSEQ output included only junctional sequences and no quality scores, the filtering could not be the same as the filtering used for full-length reads. Sequences were annotated with PyIR, a Python wrapper for IgBLAST v1.9, and V/J genes and CDR3 were assigned using IMGT germline references. Reads were removed for weak V/J assignments (E-value above 1e-6), missing CDR3, stop codons, out-of-frame junctions, or ambiguous translated residues. A V3J clonotype was defined by an identical inferred V gene, J gene, and CDR3 amino acid sequence. Percentage overlap between repertoires was calculated by dividing the number of shared unique clonotypes by the size of the smaller repertoire. Three approaches were used to assess repertoire richness: RTK rarefaction, the Chao1 estimator, and Recon v2.1 estimates of unobserved clonotypes. OLGA was used to compute generation probabilities for all TCRbeta clonotypes that the gDNA method yielded from a handful of donors. Drawn from immuneACCESS, this table holds only the in-frame rearrangements with V and J called that TCRdb kept. Clones are partly lost; checked studies trace under half to an unresolved V gene and leave the rest unexplained. V, J and clone size were drawn from that table, and D and trimming were deduced from the DNA. The sample profile shows some 790,000 clones; over 60% of them were found once. About 1.7% of the sample belongs to the ten largest clones.

CDR1 and CDR2 are drawn from the germline V gene: MNHNS, SASEGT. The CDR3, cysteine through phenylalanine, is 13 amino acids long. The sequence is cut down to CDR3 DNA, 39 bases in frame from base 1. Between the V and J ends, shortened by 1 base and 6 bases respectively, the junction contains 6 bases. The entry originates in a study of shared clonotypes between healthy human individuals (dated by TCRdb to about 2020). Concerning the study at large: The cohort included a few men and a couple of women between 18 and 49 years of age. For each donor, CD4 naive and CD4 memory were each given three plates, CD8 naive was given two plates, and CD8 memory was given one plate. To estimate repertoire size and how much clonotypes are shared between individuals, the study performed deep sequencing of blood TCR repertoires from five healthy adults. To increase sequencing depth and limit assay-specific biases, different laboratories used diverse techniques to prepare libraries and sequence TCR repertoires. Each donor's leukapheresis produced roughly between roughly 0.85 and 10 billion PBMCs. The study at large found these results: Because the study included a small number of donors, the genetic and exposure-history diversity represented was limited. When several donors were compared, the shared fraction of clonotypes was around 4.6% for naive CD4, around 3.6% for naive CD8, roughly 2.3% for memory CD4, and 0.4% for memory CD8. Based on pairwise subsampling, the degree of clonotype sharing among donors was expected to be affected by sequencing depth. Naive subsets generally had larger estimated clonotype richness than memory subsets did. Even with the large sequencing depth, rarefaction of the sorted-subset datasets indicated that sequencing was incomplete. Compared with non-shared clonotypes, clonotypes shared by all four sorted-subset donors had higher generation probabilities. Sampling was restricted to blood, and TCR repertoires in tissue are likely to differ from TCR repertoires in blood.

Healthy HIV-negative adults with no recently reported acute infections or vaccinations were included as donors. Only Caucasian adults living in Nashville, Tennessee, USA were represented among the donors. CD4+ T cells were enriched through magnetic negative selection, after which naive cells were positively selected on CD45RA and the remaining negative fraction served as the memory subset. After blood collection by leukapheresis, PBMCs were isolated using Ficoll-Histopaque density gradient centrifugation and then cryopreserved in the vapor phase of liquid nitrogen. Analytical flow cytometry was used to check the purity and quantity of each magnetically sorted T cell population. Genomic DNA was isolated from each sorted fraction and quantified by UV absorbance on a Nanodrop 2000c.

The sequence is built from TRBV6-1 and TRBJ2-2; TRBD2 is a weak D gene call, 5 bases matching. The receptor comes from a woman between 25 and 40 years old in good health. Source material: memory CD4+ T cells sorted from blood. Taken with the paper, the label for cell subset or site translates to: CD45RA-negative fraction. The CDR3 corresponds to CASSEGGSGELFF. The nucleotide sequence is given as TGTGCCAGCAGTGAAGGAGGGTCCGGGGAGCTGTTTTTT.